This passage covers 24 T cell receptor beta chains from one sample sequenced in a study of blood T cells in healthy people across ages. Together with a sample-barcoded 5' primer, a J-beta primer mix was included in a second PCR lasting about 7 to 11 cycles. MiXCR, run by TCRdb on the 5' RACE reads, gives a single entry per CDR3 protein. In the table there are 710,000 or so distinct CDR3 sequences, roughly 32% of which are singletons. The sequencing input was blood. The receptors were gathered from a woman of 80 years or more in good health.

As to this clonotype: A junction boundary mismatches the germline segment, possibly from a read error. The CDR3 is CASSLTPAGGGLNTGELFF. The CDR3, as DNA: TGTGCCAGCAGCTTAACGCCCGCCGGGGGGGGCCTCAACACCGGGGAGTTGTTTTTT. The V gene is TRBV7-3, the J gene TRBJ2-2, with TRBD2 matching 8 bases. The CDR3 extends over 19 amino acids. CDR1 and CDR2 from the germline V gene are SGHTA and FQGTGA.

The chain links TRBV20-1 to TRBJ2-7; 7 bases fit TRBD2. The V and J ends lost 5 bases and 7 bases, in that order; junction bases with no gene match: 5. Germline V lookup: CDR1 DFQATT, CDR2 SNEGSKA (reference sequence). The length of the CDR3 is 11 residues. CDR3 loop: CSAWGRDEQYF. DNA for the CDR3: TGCAGTGCTTGGGGGAGGGATGAGCAGTACTTC.

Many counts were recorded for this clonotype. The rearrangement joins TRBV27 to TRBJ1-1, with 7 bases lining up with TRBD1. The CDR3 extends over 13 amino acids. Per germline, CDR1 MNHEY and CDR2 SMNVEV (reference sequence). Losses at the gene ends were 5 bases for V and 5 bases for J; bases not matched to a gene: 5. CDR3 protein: CASSHPGGTEAFF. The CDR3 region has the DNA TGTGCCAGCAGTCATCCAGGGGGTACTGAAGCTTTCTTT.

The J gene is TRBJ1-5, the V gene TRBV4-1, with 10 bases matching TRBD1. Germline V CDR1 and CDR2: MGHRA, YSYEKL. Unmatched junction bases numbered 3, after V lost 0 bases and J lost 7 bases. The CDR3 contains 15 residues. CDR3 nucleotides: TGCGCCAGCAGCCAAGAAGGGACAGGGGAACAGCCCCAGCATTTT. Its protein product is CASSQEGTGEQPQHF.

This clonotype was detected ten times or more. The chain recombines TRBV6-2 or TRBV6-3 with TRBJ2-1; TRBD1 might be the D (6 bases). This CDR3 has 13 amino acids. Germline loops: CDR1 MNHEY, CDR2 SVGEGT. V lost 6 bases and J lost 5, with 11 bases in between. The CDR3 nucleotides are TGTGCCAGCAGATCACAGGGAAACAATGAGCAGTTCTTC. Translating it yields CASRSQGNNEQFF.

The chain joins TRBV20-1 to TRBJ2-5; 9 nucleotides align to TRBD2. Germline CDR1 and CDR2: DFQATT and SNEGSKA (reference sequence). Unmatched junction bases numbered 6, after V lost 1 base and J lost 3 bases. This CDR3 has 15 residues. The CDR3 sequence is CSARGGGGAKETQYF. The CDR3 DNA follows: TGCAGTGCTAGAGGGGGCGGGGGGGCTAAAGAGACCCAGTACTTC.

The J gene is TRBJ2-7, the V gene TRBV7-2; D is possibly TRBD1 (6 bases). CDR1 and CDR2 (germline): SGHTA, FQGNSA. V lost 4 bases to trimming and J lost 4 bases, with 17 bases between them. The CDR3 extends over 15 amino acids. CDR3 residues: CASSSSGQPGYEQYF. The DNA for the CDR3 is TGTGCCAGCAGCTCCTCGGGACAACCTGGTTACGAGCAGTACTTC.

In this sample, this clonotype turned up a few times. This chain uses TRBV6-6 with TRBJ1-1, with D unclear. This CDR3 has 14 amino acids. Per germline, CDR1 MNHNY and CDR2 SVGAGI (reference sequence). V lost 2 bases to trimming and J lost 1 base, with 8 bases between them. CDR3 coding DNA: TGTGCCAGCAGTTACAGTGGGAAGAACACTGAAGCTTTCTTT. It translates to CASSYSGKNTEAFF.

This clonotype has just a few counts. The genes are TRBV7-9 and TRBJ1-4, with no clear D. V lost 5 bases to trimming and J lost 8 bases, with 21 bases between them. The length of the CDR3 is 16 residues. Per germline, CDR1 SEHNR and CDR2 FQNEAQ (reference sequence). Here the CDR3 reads CASSLETAPEYEKLFF. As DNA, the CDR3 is TGTGCCAGCAGCCTTGAGACGGCGCCGGAATACGAAAAACTGTTTTTT.

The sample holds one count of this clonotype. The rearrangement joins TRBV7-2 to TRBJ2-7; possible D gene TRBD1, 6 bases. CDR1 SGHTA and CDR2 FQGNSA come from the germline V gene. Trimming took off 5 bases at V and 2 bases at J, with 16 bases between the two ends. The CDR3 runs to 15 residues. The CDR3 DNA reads TGTGCCAGCAGCCTGGGGGCAGGAACTGCCTACGAGCAGTACTTC. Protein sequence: CASSLGAGTAYEQYF.

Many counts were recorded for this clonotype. The CDR3 region has the DNA TGCAGTGCTAGAGATGGAGGACTAGCGGGACTACCCAGCTACAATGAGCAGTTCTTC. It encodes CSARDGGLAGLPSYNEQFF. This sequence joins TRBV20-1 and TRBJ2-1; 12 bases map to TRBD2. The trim removed 0 bases at V and 3 bases at J, leaving 12 bases unmatched. Germline V gene data show CDR1 as DFQATT and CDR2 as SNEGSKA (reference sequence). The CDR3 sequence is 19 residues long.

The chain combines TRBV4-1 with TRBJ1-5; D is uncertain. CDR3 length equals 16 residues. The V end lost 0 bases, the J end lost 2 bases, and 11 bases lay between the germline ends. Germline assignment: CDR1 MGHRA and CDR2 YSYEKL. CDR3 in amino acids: CASSQESGFGNQPQHF. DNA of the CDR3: TGCGCCAGCAGCCAAGAATCAGGATTCGGCAATCAGCCCCAGCATTTT.

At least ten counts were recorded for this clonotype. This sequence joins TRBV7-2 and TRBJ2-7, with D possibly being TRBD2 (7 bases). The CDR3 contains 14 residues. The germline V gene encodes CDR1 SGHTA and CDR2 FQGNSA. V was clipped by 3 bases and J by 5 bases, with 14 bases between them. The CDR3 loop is CASSFNGGADEQYF. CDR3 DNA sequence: TGTGCCAGCAGCTTTAATGGGGGGGCAGACGAGCAGTACTTC.

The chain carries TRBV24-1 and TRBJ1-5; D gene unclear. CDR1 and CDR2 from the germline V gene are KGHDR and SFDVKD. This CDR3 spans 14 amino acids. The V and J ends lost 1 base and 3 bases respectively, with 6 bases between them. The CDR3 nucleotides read TGTGCCACCAGTGATTTACGGGACAATCAGCCCCAGCATTTT. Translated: CATSDLRDNQPQHF.

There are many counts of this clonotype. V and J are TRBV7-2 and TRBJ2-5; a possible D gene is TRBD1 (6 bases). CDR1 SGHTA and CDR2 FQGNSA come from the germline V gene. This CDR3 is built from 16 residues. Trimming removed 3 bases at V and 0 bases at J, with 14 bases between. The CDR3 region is CASSFGQIRDQETQYF. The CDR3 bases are TGTGCCAGCAGCTTCGGACAGATTAGGGACCAAGAGACCCAGTACTTC.

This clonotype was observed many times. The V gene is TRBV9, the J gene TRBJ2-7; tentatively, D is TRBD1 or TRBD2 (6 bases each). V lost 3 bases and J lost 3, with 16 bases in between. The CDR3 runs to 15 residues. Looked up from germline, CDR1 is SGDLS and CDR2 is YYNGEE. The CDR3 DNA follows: TGTGCCAGCAGCGCGGCGGGGACACCTGACTACGAGCAGTACTTC. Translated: CASSAAGTPDYEQYF.

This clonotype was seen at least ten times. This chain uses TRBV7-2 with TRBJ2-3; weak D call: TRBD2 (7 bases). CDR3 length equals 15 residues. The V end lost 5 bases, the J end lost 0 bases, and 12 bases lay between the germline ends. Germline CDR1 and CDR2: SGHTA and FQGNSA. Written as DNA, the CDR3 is TGTGCCAGCAGCCCCAGGGGAGGGAGCACAGATACGCAGTATTTT. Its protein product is CASSPRGGSTDTQYF.

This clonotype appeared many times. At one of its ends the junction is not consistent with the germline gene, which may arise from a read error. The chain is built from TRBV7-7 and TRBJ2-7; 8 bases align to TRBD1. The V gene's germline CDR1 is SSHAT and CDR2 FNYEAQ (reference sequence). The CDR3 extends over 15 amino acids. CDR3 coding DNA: TGTGCTAGCAGTCCCGACAGGGGACTTATCCACGAGCAGTACTTC. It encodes CASSPDRGLIHEQYF.

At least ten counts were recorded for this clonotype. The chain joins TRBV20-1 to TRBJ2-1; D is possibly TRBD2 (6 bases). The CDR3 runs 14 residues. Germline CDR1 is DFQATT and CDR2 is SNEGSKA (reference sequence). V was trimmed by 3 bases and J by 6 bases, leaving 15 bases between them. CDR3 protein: CSASSAGPPNEQFF. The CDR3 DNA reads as TGCAGTGCTAGCTCGGCGGGGCCGCCCAATGAGCAGTTCTTC.

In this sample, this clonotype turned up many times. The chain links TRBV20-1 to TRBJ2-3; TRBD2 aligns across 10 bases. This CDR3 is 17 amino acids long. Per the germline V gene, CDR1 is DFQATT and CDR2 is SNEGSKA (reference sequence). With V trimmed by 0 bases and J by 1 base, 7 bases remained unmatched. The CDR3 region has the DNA TGCAGTGCTAGAGATCCAACTAGCGGGGTACGCACAGATACGCAGTATTTT. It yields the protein CSARDPTSGVRTDTQYF.

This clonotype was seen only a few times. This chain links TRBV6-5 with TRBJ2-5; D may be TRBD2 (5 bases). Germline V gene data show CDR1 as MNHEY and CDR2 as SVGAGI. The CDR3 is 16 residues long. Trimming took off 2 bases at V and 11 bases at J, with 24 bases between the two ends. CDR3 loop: CASSYGPPRRYNEQYF. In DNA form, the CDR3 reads TGTGCCAGCAGTTACGGACCCCCGAGGAGGTACAATGAGCAGTACTTC.

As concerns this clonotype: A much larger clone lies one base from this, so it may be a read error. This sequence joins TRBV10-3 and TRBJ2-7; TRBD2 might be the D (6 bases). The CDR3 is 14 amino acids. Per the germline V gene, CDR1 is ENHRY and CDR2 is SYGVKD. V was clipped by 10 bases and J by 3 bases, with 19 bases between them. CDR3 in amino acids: CATEEGSSRYEQYF. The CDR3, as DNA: TGTGCCACCGAGGAGGGCAGCTCCCGCTACGAGCAGTACTTC.

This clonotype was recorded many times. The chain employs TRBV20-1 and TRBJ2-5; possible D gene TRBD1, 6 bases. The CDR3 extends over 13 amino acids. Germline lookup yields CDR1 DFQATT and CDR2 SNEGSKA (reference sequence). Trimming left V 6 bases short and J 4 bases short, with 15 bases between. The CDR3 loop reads CSAQRDNGETQYF. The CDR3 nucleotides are TGCAGTGCCCAACGGGACAATGGAGAGACCCAGTACTTC.

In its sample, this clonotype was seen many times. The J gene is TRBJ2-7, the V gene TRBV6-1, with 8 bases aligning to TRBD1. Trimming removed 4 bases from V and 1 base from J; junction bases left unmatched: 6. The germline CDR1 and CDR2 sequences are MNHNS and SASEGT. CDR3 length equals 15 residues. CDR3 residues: CASSVLGQESYEQYF. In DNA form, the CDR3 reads TGTGCCAGCAGTGTCCTGGGACAGGAGTCCTACGAGCAGTACTTC.